Sequencing of this T cell receptor (beta chain) was carried out in a study of T cell responses to AZD1222 COVID-19 vaccine. At the level of the study: Doses given second, at about 4 or about 12 weeks, were pooled.

Method: immunoSEQ multiplex PCR; TCRdb's copy keeps in-frame clones and lacks some. The repertoire holds over 50,000 clones, with 84% as singletons. Trimming cost V 0 bases and J 2 bases; bases outside gene matches: 4. The CDR3 is 15 amino acids. Looked up from germline, CDR1 is SGDLS and CDR2 is YYNGEE. The sequence came from an adult in good health. The chain has TRBV9 and TRBJ2-7; 8 positions agree with TRBD1. The sample here was peripheral blood, taken on day 0 of AZD1222 vaccination. In DNA, the CDR3 is TGTGCCAGCAGCGTAGGAGGACAGGGTCCCTACGAGCAGTACTTC. Amino acids: CASSVGGQGPYEQYF.